This TCR beta chain was captured by sequencing in a study of blood T cell repertoires in COVID-19. Study-level background: Italy, Spain and the United States were the sources of the convalescent and acute COVID-19 samples.

The table lists this clone with a count of one. Trimming took 5 bases from V and 0 from J, leaving 7 bases between them. The CDR3 is made up of 14 amino acids. The germline V gene encodes CDR1 SNHLY and CDR2 FYNNEI. Original analysis: Using reference gene primer amplification, nucleated cell counts were estimated. Here immunoSEQ multiplex PCR was the method, and the copy in TCRdb shows in-frame clones only, minus some. Clonal size and the V and J genes are those of that table, whereas D and trimming came from the DNA. The data show about 230,000 clones, roughly 80% seen once. This chain links TRBV2 with TRBJ1-4; D is ambiguous. The receptor was isolated from a woman at least 80 years old with active or convalescent COVID-19. Input material: peripheral blood. CDR3 sequence reads: CASSREATNEKLFF. The CDR3 DNA reads as TGTGCCAGCAGTCGGGAGGCAACTAATGAAAAACTGTTTTTT.